The 18 T cell receptor beta chains presented below share a single source sample, sequenced in a study of cytomegalovirus exposure and HLA in healthy donors. The method was immunoSEQ multiplex PCR; TCRdb's version includes in-frame clones alone and lacks a portion of them. The data show 200,000 to 250,000 clones, with roughly 83% seen just once and roughly 5.7% held by the top ten. Sequenced sample: PBMCs. These TCRs come from a woman aged 18 to 35 in good health and CMV-seronegative.

This chain joins TRBV28 and TRBJ2-1; D is perhaps TRBD1 (5 bases). CDR1 is MDHEN and CDR2 is SYDVKM in the germline V gene. Trimming removed 3 bases at V and 1 base at J, with 16 bases between. The CDR3 runs to 17 residues. The CDR3 coding sequence is TGTGCCAGCAGTTTTCGACAGCCATATAATTCCTACAATGAGCAGTTCTTC. Translated: CASSFRQPYNSYNEQFF.

V usage is TRBV2 and J usage is TRBJ1-5, with D tentatively TRBD1 (6 bases). This CDR3 contains 12 residues. Germline lookup yields CDR1 SNHLY and CDR2 FYNNEI. Trimming took 11 bases from V and 1 from J, leaving 9 bases between them. CDR3 in amino acids: CAGGQSNQPQHF. The CDR3 DNA is TGTGCCGGCGGACAGAGCAATCAGCCCCAGCATTTT.

The CDR3 DNA sequence: TGTGCCAGCAGGAGACAGTACACTGAAGCTTTCTTT. Its translation: CASRRQYTEAFF. The rearrangement joins TRBV2 to TRBJ1-1, with D perhaps TRBD1 (5 bases). V lost 6 bases, J lost 3 bases, and 8 bases lay in between. This CDR3 has 12 residues. The germline gives CDR1 SNHLY, CDR2 FYNNEI.

CDR3 DNA: TGTGCCAGCAGCTCCCAGGCTGAAGCTTTCTTT. This encodes CASSSQAEAFF. The V and J genes are TRBV13 and TRBJ1-1; D remains ambiguous. The CDR3 spans 11 residues. V dropped 4 bases and J dropped 6 bases, with 6 bases sitting between them. Germline V gives CDR1 PRHDT, CDR2 FYEKMQ (reference sequence).

This clone showed up just once. The rearrangement joins TRBV18 to TRBJ1-4; D unresolved. V was cut by 6 bases and J by 4 bases, with 15 bases left in between. The V gene's germline CDR1 is KGHSH and CDR2 LQKENI. The CDR3 is 15 amino acids. CDR3 bases: TGTGCCAGCTCCTATTTGAACGGACGTAATGAAAAACTGTTTTTT. Translated: CASSYLNGRNEKLFF.

V and J are TRBV27 and TRBJ1-1; 12 nucleotides align to TRBD1. Germline V gene sequence: CDR1 MNHEY, CDR2 SMNVEV (reference sequence). CDR3 length: 14 residues. The V gene end was trimmed by 6 bases and the J gene end by 11 bases; junction bases not matched to a gene: 10. CDR3 bases: TGTGCCAGCAGCCGGGGACAGGGGGCCGCTAGGGCTTTCTTT. Its protein product is CASSRGQGAARAFF.

The V and J genes are TRBV5-1 and TRBJ2-2, with TRBD2 as a possible D gene (5 bases). Trimming removed 5 bases from V and 5 bases from J, with 13 bases in between. The V gene's germline CDR1 is SGHRS and CDR2 YFSETQ. There are 14 residues in the CDR3. Here the CDR3 reads CASRYGIGTGELFF. In nucleotides, the CDR3 is TGCGCCAGCAGATACGGGATCGGGACCGGGGAGCTGTTTTTT.

The chain combines TRBV6-1 with TRBJ1-5; D remains ambiguous. Germline V gene sequence: CDR1 MNHNS, CDR2 SASEGT. Trimming stripped 1 base from V and 2 bases from J, with 12 bases between. The CDR3 is 16 amino acids. The CDR3 reads CASSEVRVWGNQPQHF. The CDR3 nucleotides are TGTGCCAGCAGTGAAGTGAGGGTTTGGGGCAATCAGCCCCAGCATTTT.

The chain has TRBV5-1 and TRBJ1-3; 7 bases agree with TRBD1. Per germline, CDR1 SGHRS and CDR2 YFSETQ. The V segment lost 3 bases and the J segment 0 bases; nucleotides outside the gene matches: 3. The CDR3 consists of 15 residues. CDR3 protein: CASSSGQSSGNTIYF. The CDR3 bases are TGCGCCAGCAGCTCGGGACAGAGCTCTGGAAACACCATATATTTT.

The gene calls are TRBV6-5 and TRBJ2-3, with D perhaps TRBD2 (6 bases). The germline V and J ends were trimmed by 5 bases and 5 bases, with 17 bases remaining between them. The CDR3 is made up of 15 amino acids. Germline assignment: CDR1 MNHEY and CDR2 SVGAGI. The CDR3 nucleotides are TGTGCCAGCAGTATCCCCGGGACTCCTTTAGATACGCAGTATTTT. It codes for CASSIPGTPLDTQYF.

The chain links TRBV15 to TRBJ2-7, with unresolved D. This CDR3 comprises 13 residues. CDR1 is LNHNV and CDR2 is YYDKDF in the germline V gene (reference sequence). V lost 5 bases and J lost 3, with 11 bases in between. CDR3 protein: CATSRIQNYEQYF. The DNA of the CDR3 is TGTGCCACCAGCCGCATACAGAACTACGAGCAGTACTTC.

The J gene is TRBJ2-1, the V gene TRBV7-9; 9 bases match TRBD2. The CDR3 is 13 amino acids. Trimming removed 3 bases from V and 10 bases from J; junction bases left unmatched: 4. Germline V gene sequence: CDR1 SEHNR, CDR2 FQNEAQ (reference sequence). DNA for the CDR3: TGTGCCAGCAGCTTCTCCGGGACTAGCGAGCAGTTCTTC. Translating it yields CASSFSGTSEQFF.

The chain recombines TRBV6-6 with TRBJ1-5; D is unresolved. Per germline, CDR1 MNHNY and CDR2 SVGAGI (reference sequence). Between the trimmed V and J ends, which lost 6 bases and 11 bases, there was a span of 14 bases. This CDR3 is 12 amino acids long. CDR3 in amino acids: CASSPGEPAQHF. The CDR3 DNA is TGTGCCAGCAGCCCCGGGGAGCCAGCCCAGCATTTT.

This rearrangement joins TRBV4-2 to TRBJ2-1, with 12 bases identical to TRBD1. Germline V gene data show CDR1 as LGHNA and CDR2 as YNFKEQ. The CDR3 runs 17 residues. Trimming at V came to 3 bases and at J to 8 bases, leaving 11 bases not matched to a gene. CDR3 DNA sequence: TGTGCCAGCAGCCATAGCACGGTGGGACAGGGGGCATATGAGCAGTTCTTC. Protein sequence: CASSHSTVGQGAYEQFF.

The chain recombines TRBV9 with TRBJ2-1, with 13 bases lining up with TRBD2. V lost 3 bases and J lost 0; bases outside the gene matches: 6. Germline assignment: CDR1 SGDLS and CDR2 YYNGEE. The CDR3 loop spans 18 amino acids. CDR3 in amino acids: CASSARTSGRSSYNEQFF. CDR3 bases: TGTGCCAGCAGCGCCCGGACTAGCGGGAGAAGCTCCTACAATGAGCAGTTCTTC.

The sample holds one count of this clone. The chain is built from TRBV13 and TRBJ1-2; D unresolved. V was clipped by 5 bases and J by 1 base, with 5 bases between them. Germline loops: CDR1 PRHDT, CDR2 FYEKMQ (reference sequence). The CDR3 is 12 amino acids. The CDR3 DNA reads as TGTGCCAGCAGCGTCATTAACTATGGCTACACCTTC. It codes for CASSVINYGYTF.

About this clone itself: An end of the junction differs from the germline gene, which may be a read error. The chain carries TRBV29-1 and TRBJ1-1, with 8 bases identical to TRBD1. The CDR3 totals 14 residues. Germline lookup yields CDR1 SQVTM and CDR2 ANQGSEA. Written as DNA, the CDR3 is TGCGGCGTAGGGCAGGGGGCGCGTGGCACTGAAGCTTTCTTT. Amino acids: CGVGQGARGTEAFF.

The J gene is TRBJ1-5, the V gene TRBV6-4, with D perhaps matching TRBD1 (5 bases). The CDR3 runs to 15 residues. V shed 7 bases and J shed 0 bases, with 13 bases lying between them. The V gene's germline CDR1 is MRHNA and CDR2 SNTAGT. Here the CDR3 DNA reads TGTGCCAGCACCCGGGGACGGAATAGCAATCAGCCCCAGCATTTT. It yields the protein CASTRGRNSNQPQHF.